These 27 T cell receptor beta chains were all obtained from the same sample, sequenced in a study of shared clonotypes between healthy human individuals. Here immunoSEQ multiplex PCR was the method, and the copy in TCRdb shows in-frame clones only, minus some. This table holds some 1 million clones, approximately 72% found once. The source material was memory CD4+ T cells sorted from blood. The subset was: CD45RA-negative fraction. These receptors originate from a man in his late teens or twenties in good health.

The genes are TRBV5-1 and TRBJ1-1; D is perhaps TRBD1 (5 bases). The CDR3 runs 15 residues. V lost 2 bases and J 3 bases, leaving 14 bases between the germline ends. Germline loops: CDR1 SGHRS, CDR2 YFSETQ. In DNA, the CDR3 is TGCGCCAGCAGCTTTGGCAGTGGGACCTACACTGAAGCTTTCTTT. This encodes CASSFGSGTYTEAFF.

This clone was seen repeatedly, ten times or more. The rearrangement links TRBV19 to TRBJ2-7, with 13 positions matching TRBD2. Germline assignment: CDR1 LNHDA and CDR2 SQIVND (reference sequence). There are 13 residues in the CDR3. V dropped 5 bases and J dropped 6; count of bases not matched to a gene: 1. The CDR3 loop is CASSGLAGVEQYF. The CDR3, as DNA: TGTGCCAGTAGTGGACTAGCGGGAGTCGAGCAGTACTTC.

The chain recombines TRBV6-1 with TRBJ1-1; unclear D gene. V lost 4 bases, J lost 5 bases, and 14 bases lay in between. The CDR3 is 14 residues long. Germline values: CDR1 MNHNS, CDR2 SASEGT. This CDR3 reads CASSAAQVGTEAFF. The CDR3 DNA reads TGTGCCAGCAGTGCAGCGCAGGTGGGAACTGAAGCTTTCTTT.

This clone is a singleton in its sample. The chain is built from TRBV9 and TRBJ2-1; 9 bases match TRBD2. V dropped 0 bases and J dropped 7; count of bases not matched to a gene: 8. Germline values: CDR1 SGDLS, CDR2 YYNGEE. The length of the CDR3 is 16 residues. DNA of the CDR3: TGTGCCAGCAGCGTAGGGTGGAGCGGGGGGCTTAATGAGCAGTTCTTC. Translation: CASSVGWSGGLNEQFF.

This chain links TRBV7-2 with TRBJ2-1, with D unresolved. The V and J ends lost 2 bases and 0 bases respectively, with 14 bases between them. Germline lookup yields CDR1 SGHTA and CDR2 FQGNSA. This CDR3 has 17 residues. CDR3 sequence reads: CASSLLFGGSSYNEQFF. The CDR3 DNA reads TGTGCCAGCAGCTTACTCTTCGGCGGCAGCTCCTACAATGAGCAGTTCTTC. Filled out from reference TRBV7-2 and TRBJ2-1, the complete variable domain reads GAGVSQSPSNKVTEKGKDVELRCDPISGHTALYWYRQSLGQGLEFLIYFQGNSAPDKSGLPSDRFSAERTGGSVSTLTIQRTQQEDSAVYLCASSLLFGGSSYNEQFFGPGTRLTVL.

The chain uses TRBV5-1 and TRBJ2-2, with 12 bases identical to TRBD2. The V and J ends lost 5 bases and 3 bases, in that order; junction bases with no gene match: 5. This CDR3 comprises 16 residues. Per the germline V gene, CDR1 is SGHRS and CDR2 is YFSETQ. The CDR3 is CASSKTSGGYTGELFF. CDR3 nucleotides: TGCGCCAGCAGTAAGACTAGCGGGGGTTACACCGGGGAGCTGTTTTTT.

This sequence joins TRBV10-1 and TRBJ2-3; D might be TRBD1 (5 bases). V shed 4 bases and J shed 3 bases, with 11 bases lying between them. This CDR3 has 14 residues. CDR1 is WNHNN and CDR2 is SYGVQD in the germline V gene (reference sequence). CDR3 bases: TGCGCCAGCAGTGTGAGCAGGACAACAGATACGCAGTATTTT. Amino acid sequence: CASSVSRTTDTQYF.

The chain is built from TRBV7-2 and TRBJ2-6, with no clear D. The CDR3 length is 15 residues. V dropped 2 bases and J dropped 3 bases, with 8 bases sitting between them. Germline V gene data show CDR1 as SGHTA and CDR2 as FQGNSA. CDR3 coding DNA: TGTGCCAGCAGCTTAAAAATGGGTGGGGCCAACGTCCTGACTTTC. Its translation is CASSLKMGGANVLTF. Using reference TRBV7-2 and TRBJ2-6 for the parts outside the CDR3, the full variable domain is GAGVSQSPSNKVTEKGKDVELRCDPISGHTALYWYRQSLGQGLEFLIYFQGNSAPDKSGLPSDRFSAERTGGSVSTLTIQRTQQEDSAVYLCASSLKMGGANVLTFGAGSRLTVL.

In its sample, this clone was seen a few times. The V and J genes are TRBV6-6 and TRBJ2-2; a possible D gene is TRBD1 (5 bases). Germline CDR1 MNHNY, CDR2 SVGAGI (reference sequence). Trimming shortened V by 2 bases and J by 6 bases, and 10 bases separated the two germline ends. The CDR3 consists of 14 residues. CDR3 sequence reads: CASSYNQGSGELFF. CDR3 in DNA: TGTGCCAGCAGTTACAATCAGGGTTCCGGGGAGCTGTTTTTT.

The genes are TRBV6-5 and TRBJ2-2, with a tentative D call TRBD1 (5 bases). The germline CDR1 and CDR2 sequences are MNHEY and SVGAGI. CDR3 length: 15 amino acids. V gave up 0 bases and J gave up 4 bases, with 9 bases separating them. CDR3 amino acids: CASSYSQGPTGELFF. The CDR3 DNA reads TGTGCCAGCAGTTACTCCCAGGGTCCCACCGGGGAGCTGTTTTTT.

The gene calls are TRBV18 and TRBJ2-2, with D unresolved. Germline CDR1 is KGHSH and CDR2 is LQKENI. Trimming shortened V by 3 bases and J by 2 bases, and 10 bases separated the two germline ends. The CDR3 is made up of 15 amino acids. CDR3 region: CASSPTQTNTGELFF. Here the CDR3 DNA reads TGTGCCAGCTCACCCACACAAACCAACACCGGGGAGCTGTTTTTT.

V usage is TRBV4-2 and J usage is TRBJ2-3; 9 bases align to TRBD2. With 1 base clipped from V and 6 bases from J, the junction kept 8 bases outside the gene matches. Germline V gives CDR1 LGHNA, CDR2 YNFKEQ. The CDR3 covers 16 residues. CDR3 coding DNA: TGTGCCAGCAGCCAAGGCGGGGGGGTCGGTGTCGATACGCAGTATTTT. Amino acids: CASSQGGGVGVDTQYF.

J is TRBJ1-2 and V is TRBV6-5; D gene ambiguous. The germline V and J ends were trimmed by 0 bases and 4 bases, with 9 bases remaining between them. CDR1 is MNHEY, CDR2 SVGAGI, per germline. This CDR3 has 14 amino acids. The CDR3 nucleotides read TGTGCCAGCAGTTACTCGCAGGACCCCTATGGCTACACCTTC. Translating it yields CASSYSQDPYGYTF.

The chain joins TRBV5-1 to TRBJ2-5, with 10 bases aligning to TRBD2. The CDR3 runs 16 residues. CDR1 is SGHRS, CDR2 YFSETQ, per germline. With 0 bases clipped from V and 4 bases from J, the junction kept 6 bases outside the gene matches. CDR3 DNA: TGCGCCAGCAGCTTGGCCCGCAGCGGGGGGGCAGAGACCCAGTACTTC. Protein sequence: CASSLARSGGAETQYF.

The J gene is TRBJ2-3, the V gene TRBV4-1, with 9 nucleotides matching TRBD1. Unmatched junction bases numbered 12, after V lost 4 bases and J lost 10 bases. Germline V gene data show CDR1 as MGHRA and CDR2 as YSYEKL. This CDR3 is built from 15 residues. Here the CDR3 reads CASSLGQGGSYPQYF. In nucleotides, the CDR3 is TGCGCCAGCAGCCTGGGACAGGGTGGGTCATACCCGCAGTATTTT.

The chain recombines TRBV19 with TRBJ1-1, with TRBD1 matching 7 bases. Germline CDR1 reads LNHDA; CDR2 reads SQIVND (reference sequence). The V and J ends lost 8 bases and 7 bases, in that order; junction bases with no gene match: 7. This CDR3 has 12 amino acids. CDR3 bases: TGTGCCAGTCGCCGGACAGGCCTTGAAGCTTTCTTT. Encoded protein: CASRRTGLEAFF.

This clone was seen ten or more times. The CDR3 DNA is TGTGCCAGCTCACTCCTCAGTGGGGGTGAAGCTTTCTTT. Its protein product is CASSLLSGGEAFF. The rearrangement joins TRBV18 to TRBJ1-1; weak D call: TRBD1 (5 bases). The CDR3 sequence is 13 residues long. From germline, CDR1 is KGHSH and CDR2 LQKENI. The V end lost 4 bases, the J end lost 7 bases, and 13 bases lay between the germline ends.

This chain links TRBV5-6 with TRBJ2-3, with 9 bases fitting TRBD1. There are 15 residues in the CDR3. Trimming at V came to 4 bases and at J to 6 bases, leaving 9 bases not matched to a gene. The V gene's germline CDR1 is SGHDT and CDR2 YYEEEE. The CDR3 spells CASSPDRGAGDTQYF. The CDR3 nucleotides are TGTGCCAGCAGCCCGGACAGGGGCGCGGGGGATACGCAGTATTTT.

This clone was observed once. J is TRBJ1-2 and V is TRBV6-5; 8 nucleotides line up with TRBD1. V was pared by 4 bases and J by 6 bases, with 7 bases of the junction left unmatched. The germline V gene encodes CDR1 MNHEY and CDR2 SVGAGI. The CDR3 extends over 14 amino acids. The CDR3 here is CASSSVSGGHGYTF. The CDR3, as DNA: TGTGCCAGCAGTTCGGTCTCAGGGGGCCATGGCTACACCTTC.

The chain joins TRBV19 to TRBJ1-5; D may be TRBD1 (6 bases). Deletions cut 4 bases from V and 10 bases from J, with 20 bases between. The CDR3 sequence is 15 residues long. The V gene's germline CDR1 is LNHDA and CDR2 SQIVND (reference sequence). CDR3 sequence reads: CASSSWGQVGQPQHF. CDR3 nucleotide sequence: TGTGCCAGTAGTAGTTGGGGGCAAGTCGGGCAACCCCAGCATTTT. Full variable domain (missing parts from reference TRBV19 and TRBJ1-5): DGGITQSPKYLFRKEGQNVTLSCEQNLNHDAMYWYRQDPGQGLRLIYYSQIVNDFQKGDIAEGYSVSREKKESFPLTVTSAQKNPTAFYLCASSSWGQVGQPQHFGDGTRLSIL.

This chain joins TRBV6-6 and TRBJ2-7; D possibly corresponds to TRBD2 (5 bases). CDR3 size: 15 residues. Germline CDR1 is MNHNY and CDR2 is SVGAGI (reference sequence). V lost 6 bases and J 3 bases, leaving 18 bases between the germline ends. In DNA form, the CDR3 reads TGTGCCAGCAGCCCCCCATCGACTACTCACTACGAGCAGTACTTC. Amino acids: CASSPPSTTHYEQYF.

The rearrangement joins TRBV19 to TRBJ2-1; D is uncertain. The V end lost 5 bases, the J end lost 8 bases, and 10 bases lay between the germline ends. The length of the CDR3 is 12 residues. CDR1 and CDR2 from the germline V gene are LNHDA and SQIVND (reference sequence). Here the CDR3 reads CASSRVKYEQFF. CDR3 coding DNA: TGTGCCAGTAGTCGGGTCAAGTATGAGCAGTTCTTC.

J is TRBJ1-5 and V is TRBV6-1; a weak D match, TRBD1 (5 bases). The CDR3 contains 15 residues. CDR1 is MNHNS, CDR2 SASEGT, per germline. The V end was cut by 2 bases, the J end by 1 base, with 9 bases between. This CDR3 is CASSESGISNQPQHF. The CDR3 DNA reads as TGTGCCAGCAGTGAATCAGGGATAAGCAATCAGCCCCAGCATTTT.

V is TRBV11-2 and J is TRBJ2-2; 11 nucleotides line up with TRBD2. The germline CDR1 and CDR2 sequences are SGHAT and FQNNGV. The CDR3 runs 16 residues. With V trimmed by 5 bases and J by 0 bases, 2 bases remained unmatched. The CDR3 loop reads CASSQTSGTNTGELFF. The CDR3 DNA follows: TGTGCCAGCAGCCAGACTAGCGGGACGAACACCGGGGAGCTGTTTTTT.

About this clone: This sample also contains other DNA sequences that code for the same CDR3. The chain carries TRBV27 and TRBJ1-1; D gene uncertain. From germline, CDR1 is MNHEY and CDR2 SMNVEV (reference sequence). Trimming took 4 bases from V and 0 from J, leaving 3 bases between them. The CDR3 contains 12 residues. The CDR3 nucleotides are TGTGCCAGCAGTTCCGTGAACACTGAAGCTTTCTTT. Amino acids: CASSSVNTEAFF.

The chain joins TRBV4-1 to TRBJ1-6; no clear D gene. Trimming shortened V by 4 bases and J by 3 bases, and 19 bases separated the two germline ends. The germline CDR1 and CDR2 sequences are MGHRA and YSYEKL. CDR3 length: 18 residues. The CDR3 sequence: CASSRSWADAFYNSPLHF. In nucleotides, the CDR3 is TGCGCCAGCAGCCGTAGCTGGGCAGACGCTTTCTATAATTCACCCCTCCACTTT.

This sequence joins TRBV21-1 and TRBJ1-5; the table's TRBD1 call for D was not verified on the DNA. TRBV21-1 represents a pseudogene. The CDR3 is 20 residues long. CDR3 region: CASSAPLGTGGLSSNQPQHF. The CDR3 DNA is TGTGCCAGCAGCGCCCCTCTCGGGACAGGGGGACTGAGTAGCAATCAGCCCCAGCATTTT.